This record looks at one T cell receptor (beta chain) sequence and its context. It has no known antigen specificity. Per-base quality was not reported, and no clone a single base away is much larger than it. The record originates from a study of shared clonotypes between healthy human individuals (dated by TCRdb to 2018 to 2021). Looking at the study overall: A few men and a couple of women, aged 18 to 49 years, made up the cohort. To increase sequencing depth and limit assay-specific biases, TCR repertoire library preparation and sequencing were carried out by different laboratories using diverse techniques. Per donor, leukapheresis produced somewhere between about 0.9 and 9.5 billion PBMCs. For each donor, CD4 naive and CD4 memory were each run on three plates, CD8 naive on two plates, and CD8 memory on one plate. The study deeply sequenced blood TCR repertoires of about 5 healthy adults to estimate repertoire size and the extent of clonotype sharing between individuals.

V is pruned by 2 bases and J by 6 bases, leaving 5 bases of the junction without a gene match. Taken from cysteine to phenylalanine, the CDR3 has 15 residues. Only CDR3 DNA remains: 45 bases, in frame from the first base. CDR1 and CDR2 are drawn from the germline V gene: MNHEY, SVGAGI. The donors were healthy, HIV-negative adults with no recently reported acute infections or vaccinations. Only Caucasian adults living in Nashville, Tennessee, USA were represented among the donors. Magnetic negative selection was used to enrich CD4+ T cells, after which naive cells were positively selected on CD45RA and the negative fraction became the memory subset. After blood collection by leukapheresis, PBMCs were isolated using Ficoll-Histopaque density gradient centrifugation and then cryopreserved in the vapor phase of liquid nitrogen. Analytical flow cytometry was used to check the purity and quantity of every magnetically sorted T cell population. From each sorted fraction, genomic DNA was isolated and quantified by UV absorbance on a Nanodrop 2000c.

TCR CDR3 regions were amplified from genomic DNA by multiplex PCR using the deep immunoSEQ assay. Extracted genomic DNA from each cell subset was spread evenly across all wells of several immunoSEQ 96-well plates, with each plate serving as a replicate. For sorted subsets, each replicate PCR was loaded with about 0.2 ug genomic DNA, equivalent to 30,000 or so T cell genomes. The purified libraries were quantified using a Qubit 3.0 fluorometer, sized with a Bioanalyzer 2100, and then quantified again using the KAPA Library Quantification kit. Each immunoSEQ 96-well plate was sequenced on its own single-read 150-cycle Illumina NextSeq 550 flow cell. As for the authors' bioinformatics: Because only junctional sequences without quality scores were contained in the immunoSEQ output, filtering matching that applied to full-length reads could not be performed. Sequences were annotated with PyIR, a Python wrapper for IgBLAST v1.9, using IMGT germline references to assign V/J genes and CDR3. Any read was removed if the V/J assignment was weak (E-value above 1e-6), the CDR3 was missing, or the read contained stop codons, out-of-frame junctions, or ambiguous translated residues. V3J clonotypes were defined as sequences sharing an identical inferred V gene, J gene, and CDR3 amino acid sequence. The percentage overlap between two repertoires was calculated by dividing the number of shared unique clonotypes by the size of the smaller repertoire. Richness of each repertoire was evaluated using RTK rarefaction, the Chao1 estimator, and Recon v2.1 estimates of unobserved clonotypes. Generation probabilities for all TCRbeta clonotypes obtained by the gDNA method from a handful of donors were computed using OLGA. TCRdb obtained this table from immuneACCESS and retained in-frame rearrangements with V and J assigned. These tables miss some clones; where compared with another copy, unresolved V genes account for less than half of the shortfall, and the remainder is unexplained. V and J calls and clone size come straight from that table; D and trimming were deduced from the DNA. Within this sample are millions of clones, with 95% of them counted one time only. The ten largest clones add up to 0.1% to 0.15% of the sample.

What the work shows at the level of the full study, not this receptor alone: Sharing across several donors was observed for around 5% of naive CD4, under 4% of naive CD8, over 2% of memory CD4, and about 0.38% of memory CD8 clonotypes. Pairwise subsampling indicated that sequencing depth was expected to affect the degree of clonotype sharing among donors. The small number of donors limited the genetic and exposure-history diversity represented. Higher generation probabilities were observed for clonotypes shared by all four sorted-subset donors than for non-shared clonotypes. Estimated clonotype richness was generally larger for naive than for memory subsets. Even with the large sequencing depth, rarefaction of the sorted-subset datasets indicated that sequencing was incomplete. Sampling was restricted to blood, and TCR repertoires in tissue are likely to differ from TCR repertoires in blood.

Recombination connected TRBV6-5 to TRBJ2-3; 10 bases in between match TRBD1. This TCR came from a man younger than 35 in good health. Sequenced: naive CD4+ T cells sorted from blood. The sample's cell subset or site, from its label and the paper: CD45RA+ positively selected. The DNA sequence follows: TGTGCCAGCAGTTACCAGACAGGGGGCTTCGATACGCAGTATTTT. The translation is CASSYQTGGFDTQYF.